This T cell receptor (beta chain) was recorded in a study of early T cells in non-severe SARS-CoV-2 infection. About the research overall: Bulk RNA taken from unsorted whole blood was sequenced, leaving chains unpaired. The study's findings and limits: In VDJdb matching, anti-spike CD8 responses were favored while private and CD4 specificities went missing.

Concerning this clonotype itself: Its matching antigen is unknown.

This CDR3 has 16 amino acids. The V gene end was trimmed by 4 bases and the J gene end by 10 bases; junction bases not matched to a gene: 11. CDR1 SGHVS and CDR2 FQNEAQ come from the germline V gene. Unique molecular identifiers were attached to individual cDNA molecules. Using its own MiXCR run on the 5' RACE reads, TCRdb lists one record per CDR3 protein. The table includes around 52,000 distinct CDR3 sequences, around 10% detected once. The chain employs TRBV7-8 and TRBJ2-1, with 12 nucleotides matching TRBD2. The receptor's source is an adult who was a healthcare worker with PCR-confirmed SARS-CoV-2 infection or an uninfected control (not recorded which). The sample was whole blood. The CDR3 DNA reads TGTGCCAGCAGCTCATCTTCTAGCGGGAGGGCAGGGGAGCAGTTCTTC. Encoded protein: CASSSSSSGRAGEQFF. The variable domain in full, with the rest retrieved from reference TRBV7-8 and TRBJ2-1, is GAGVSQSPRYKVAKRGQDVALRCDPISGHVSLFWYQQALGQGPEFLTYFQNEAQLDKSGLPSDRFFAERPEGSVSTLKIQRTQQEDSAVYLCASSSSSSGRAGEQFFGPGTRLTVL.